A selection of T cell receptor beta chains follows, all from one sample in a study of T-cell memory formation after mild COVID-19. TCRdb called the 5' RACE reads again in MiXCR, with one record for every CDR3 protein. The sample comprises hundreds of thousands of distinct CDR3 sequences, about a sixth of which are singletons, and about 22% rests with the top ten. The sequenced material came from PBMCs or a T cell subset sorted from them (not recorded which). These receptors originate from a man aged 18 to 29 who had mild COVID-19 (a few samples of this study predate the infection). Cell type and time point are not known. Each CDR3 is given with its conserved first and last residue. Size is stated for part of the rows, as once, few or many counts, or as a class when the clone is expanded.

j_gene	v_gene	abundance	CDR3aa
TRBJ2-1	TRBV4-3	NA	CASSPRGEAEQFF
TRBJ2-2	TRBV4-3	NA	CASSLLPKAWTGRRPNTGELFF
TRBJ1-3	TRBV9	NA	CASSVGRAGNTIYF
TRBJ1-2	TRBV28	NA	CASSLGSGDYGYTF
TRBJ2-5	TRBV11-2	few	CASSLRSGPRQETQYF
TRBJ1-5	TRBV4-2	NA	CASSPRSGDQPQHF
TRBJ2-1	TRBV11-2	NA	CASSLGDRDYNEQFF
TRBJ2-1	TRBV20-1	few	CSARVGGGYNEQFF
TRBJ1-1	TRBV29-1	NA	CSVEYSTEAFF
TRBJ1-1	TRBV20-1	NA	CSARDPGRESGNTEAFF
TRBJ1-5	TRBV6-2/TRBV6-3	NA	CASSYHNQPQHF
TRBJ1-1	TRBV7-9	NA	CASSLPQDTEAFF
TRBJ1-6	TRBV9	NA	CASSVGDSPLHF
TRBJ2-3	TRBV11-1	once	CASSIELAELTDTQYF
TRBJ2-3	TRBV10-3	many	CAISDHGLAGAGGDTQYF
TRBJ2-7	TRBV18	NA	CASSPEADSYEQYF
TRBJ2-7	TRBV5-1	NA	CASSTRAYEQYF
TRBJ2-1	TRBV5-1	few	CASSEATGGTEQFF
TRBJ2-7	TRBV15	few	CATSMGQYYEQYF
TRBJ2-2	TRBV14	NA	CASSRIGSIFTGELFF
TRBJ2-5	TRBV6-2/TRBV6-3	NA	CASSRIGTSPTETQYF
TRBJ2-3	TRBV7-3	NA	CASSSGALGLTDTQYF
TRBJ1-3	TRBV5-1	NA	CASSFSAGPSGNTIYF
TRBJ2-1	TRBV24-1	few	CATSDAAGSSYNEQFF
TRBJ2-5	TRBV19	NA	CASSRSGGRETQYF
TRBJ2-7	TRBV5-1	NA	CASSSDRGWYEQYF
TRBJ2-1	TRBV7-9	NA	CASSRGDYNEQFF
TRBJ2-1	TRBV5-1	NA	CASSLYGHNEQFF
TRBJ2-5	TRBV7-2	few	CASSNLETQYF
TRBJ2-1	TRBV10-3	once	CAISATGPKTSNEQFF
TRBJ1-1	TRBV14	NA	CASNRDPSLGAFF
TRBJ2-5	TRBV12-3/TRBV12-4	many	CASSSPVTSGQETQYF
TRBJ2-3	TRBV5-1	many	CASSLATGGGTDTQYF
TRBJ2-6	TRBV20-1	few	CSANSGAGGANVLTF
TRBJ2-2	TRBV4-3	NA	CASSHSGAAGELFF
TRBJ2-5	TRBV19	few	CASSRGYRGIRETQYF
TRBJ2-1	TRBV7-6	NA	CASSPRTSADYNEQFF
TRBJ1-2	TRBV9	NA	CASSVGAVNYGYTF
TRBJ2-3	TRBV4-1	few	CASSGTSGRSTDTQYF
TRBJ2-2	TRBV24-1	NA	CATSERNTGELFF
TRBJ2-1	TRBV12-3/TRBV12-4	many	CASSFSSYNEQFF
TRBJ2-5	TRBV6-2/TRBV6-3	NA	CASTPPPGRGLETQYF
TRBJ1-5	TRBV9	few	CASSGGQGNQPQHF
TRBJ2-5	TRBV20-1	once	CSAREGVGGVEEETQYF
TRBJ2-1	TRBV4-3	few	CASSQDPLRGGGNEQFF
TRBJ1-2	TRBV9	NA	CASSEGPHPNYGYTF
TRBJ2-2	TRBV5-1	many	CASSPRQGNTGELFF
TRBJ1-2	TRBV20-1	NA	CSARDLVGQGWYGYTF
TRBJ2-2	TRBV12-3/TRBV12-4	few	CASTSTQGPGELFF
TRBJ1-6	TRBV5-1	many	CASSRDKAYNSPLHF
TRBJ1-2	TRBV4-3	few	CASSQDLGTGDNYGYTF